This is a list of T cell receptor beta chains from one sample in a study of T-cell reconstitution after alpha-beta-depleted transplantation in children. One entry per CDR3 protein, called by TCRdb with MiXCR from the PCR reads. The sample contains approximately 490,000 distinct CDR3 sequences, more than 9% of which appear only once. The material sequenced was PBMCs, taken before TCRalphabeta/CD19-depleted stem cell transplant. These receptors all come from a child aged 2-15 years with inherited bone marrow failure, due to receive a stem cell transplant. The CDR3 runs from the conserved cysteine through the conserved F or W. Fields, in order: V gene, clone size, J gene, D gene, CDR3 DNA, CDR3 protein. The D gene is left open where the match is weak. Size is omitted from some rows. Given values are once, few, many or a class for expanded clones.

>TRBV18|many|TRBJ2-7|.
TGTGCCAGCTCACCAATAGGGACCTCCTACGAGCAGTACTTC
CASSPIGTSYEQYF
>TRBV11-2|many|TRBJ2-7|TRBD1
TGTGCCAGCAGCGAGGGACAGGGGCATGGGTACGAGCAGTACTTC
CASSEGQGHGYEQYF
>TRBV28|many|TRBJ2-1|.
TGTGCCAGCAAACAGGACGGGTACAATGAGCAGTTCTTC
CASKQDGYNEQFF
>TRBV3-1|.|TRBJ2-5|.
TGTGCCAGCTGCAAAGAGGTACCTCGAAGTAGCGGACCCCAAGAGACCCAGTACTTC
CASCKEVPRSSGPQETQYF
>TRBV29-1|many|TRBJ1-1|TRBD1
TGCAGCGCCCTTGTGGAGGGGGCGGTAACTGAAGCTTTCTTT
CSALVEGAVTEAFF
>TRBV7-8|many|TRBJ2-3|TRBD1
TGTGCCAGCAGAGTTGGGACAGCCACAGATACGCAGTATTTT
CASRVGTATDTQYF
>TRBV12-3/TRBV12-4|many|TRBJ1-2|TRBD1
TGTGCCATCCAGGGGGATCGCAACTATGGCTACACCTTC
CAIQGDRNYGYTF
>TRBV6-5|.|TRBJ2-5|TRBD1
TGTGCCAGCAGTTACTTGACAGGGACCCGTGAGACCCAGTACTTC
CASSYLTGTRETQYF
>TRBV12-3/TRBV12-4|few|TRBJ2-4|TRBD1
TGTGCCAGCAGTTCGGACAGGGGCGGTATTCAGTACTTC
CASSSDRGGIQYF
>TRBV29-1|many|TRBJ2-5|TRBD1
TGCAGCGTTGCGGGACAGGTCACCCGGGAGACCCAGTACTTC
CSVAGQVTRETQYF
>TRBV27|.|TRBJ2-7|.
TGTGCCAGCAGTTTAGGTCCAGGACACGGGTACAACGAGCAGTACTTC
CASSLGPGHGYNEQYF
>TRBV4-1|many|TRBJ2-7|.
TGCGCCAGCAGCCAAACAGAGTCTAGCTACGAGCAGTACTTC
CASSQTESSYEQYF
>TRBV2|many|TRBJ1-1|.
TGTGCCAGCAGGGGCGGGAGGACTGAAGCTTTCTTT
CASRGGRTEAFF
>TRBV10-3|many|TRBJ2-7|TRBD2
TGTGCCATCAGTTTCCTTCCTAGCGGGAGAGGCAGCTCCTACGAGCAGTACTTC
CAISFLPSGRGSSYEQYF
>TRBV21-1|many|TRBJ2-4|.
.
CCVFLCQQQPDRRDIQYF
>TRBV27|many|TRBJ2-1|TRBD2
TGTGCCAGCAGGGGGACTAGCGAACGACACAATGAGCAGTTCTTC
CASRGTSERHNEQFF
>TRBV7-9|many|TRBJ2-3|.
TGTGCCAGCAGCCCTCTGGGCGGGGCTAGCACAGATACGCAGTATTTT
CASSPLGGASTDTQYF
>TRBV30|.|TRBJ2-1|TRBD2
TGTGCCTGGAGTGGGCTAGCGGGACCCGGCAATGAGCAGTTCTTC
CAWSGLAGPGNEQFF
>TRBV5-1|many|TRBJ2-7|.
TGCGCCAGCAGCCCATCCCCAGGGGACTCCTACGAGCAGTACTTC
CASSPSPGDSYEQYF
>TRBV19|.|TRBJ2-1|.
TGTGCCAGTAGTAGTTGGCTAGGTCCCTACAATGAGCAGTTCTTC
CASSSWLGPYNEQFF
>TRBV5-6|many|TRBJ2-1|.
TGTGCCAGCAGCAGGAGTGTTACTTACAATGAGCAGTTCTTC
CASSRSVTYNEQFF
>TRBV5-4|.|TRBJ1-5|.
TGTGCCAGCAGCTTGGGGGCAGGGGAGTCGCAGCCCCAGCATTTT
CASSLGAGESQPQHF
>TRBV19|.|TRBJ1-2|.
TGTGCCAGTAGTATAGACCCCGCGGACTATGGCTACACCTTC
CASSIDPADYGYTF
>TRBV4-1|.|TRBJ2-3|.
TGCGCCAGCAGCCAAGACCCGCCTCGTGGGTTTGTAGGGGAGAGGTCAGATACGCAGTATTTT
CASSQDPPRGFVGERSDTQYF
>TRBV5-1|many|TRBJ2-3|.
TGCGCCAGCAGCTTTCGGACAGGCACAGATACGCAGTATTTT
CASSFRTGTDTQYF
>TRBV19|.|TRBJ2-7|TRBD1
TGTGCCAGTAGTCCCCTAAATACTGGACAGGACAGCTCCTACGAGCAGTACTTC
CASSPLNTGQDSSYEQYF
>TRBV7-9|many|TRBJ2-1|.
TGTGCCAGCAGCTTAGTTTTCAGGGGTCGGAATGAGCAGTTCTTC
CASSLVFRGRNEQFF
>TRBV4-3|few|TRBJ2-7|TRBD2
TGCGCCAGCAGCCAAGCTAGGCTAGCGGGAGCTTACGAGCAGTACTTC
CASSQARLAGAYEQYF
>TRBV11-2|many|TRBJ2-3|.
TGTGCCAGCAGCTTACACCGGGACCTTTTTCAGTATTTT
CASSLHRDLFQYF
>TRBV24-1|many|TRBJ2-1|TRBD1
TGTGCCACCAGTGTCTCCGACAGGGTCAGCCATGAGCAGTTCTTC
CATSVSDRVSHEQFF
>TRBV28|few|TRBJ2-1|TRBD1
TGTGCCAGCATAAGGGGGCAGGTCGTATTATACAATGAGCAGTTCTTC
CASIRGQVVLYNEQFF
>TRBV6-6|.|TRBJ2-5|.
TGTGCCAGCAGTTACATTCGGATGTGGACCCAGTACTTC
CASSYIRMWTQYF
>TRBV3-1|many|TRBJ2-2|.
TGTGCCAGCAGCCAACATGGACAGACCGGGGAGCTGTTTTTT
CASSQHGQTGELFF
>TRBV12-3/TRBV12-4|many|TRBJ2-3|.
TGTGCCAGCAGTTTAATGTTTGGTACGCAGTATTTT
CASSLMFGTQYF
>TRBV7-9|.|TRBJ1-1|.
TGTGCCAGCAGCCCCCCCACGCCTTGGGGCACTGAAGCTTTCTTT
CASSPPTPWGTEAFF
>TRBV29-1|many|TRBJ2-1|.
TGCAGCATCCAAACGTACAATGAGCAGTTCTTC
CSIQTYNEQFF
>TRBV20-1|many|TRBJ2-1|TRBD2
TGCAGTGCCACCCGGGCTAGCGGGAGGTTTAATGAGCAGTTCTTC
CSATRASGRFNEQFF